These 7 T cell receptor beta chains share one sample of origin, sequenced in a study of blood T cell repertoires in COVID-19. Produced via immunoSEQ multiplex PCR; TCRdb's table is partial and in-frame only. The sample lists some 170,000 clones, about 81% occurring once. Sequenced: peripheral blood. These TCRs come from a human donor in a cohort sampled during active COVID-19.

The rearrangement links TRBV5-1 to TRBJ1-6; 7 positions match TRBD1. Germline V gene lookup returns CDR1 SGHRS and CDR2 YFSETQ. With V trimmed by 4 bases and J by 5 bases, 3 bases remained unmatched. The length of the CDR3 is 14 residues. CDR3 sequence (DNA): TGCGCCAGCAGCCCGGACAGGAATAATTCACCCCTCCACTTT. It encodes CASSPDRNNSPLHF. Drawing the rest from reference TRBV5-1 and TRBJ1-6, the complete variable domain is KAGVTQTPRYLIKTRGQQVTLSCSPISGHRSVSWYQQTPGQGLQFLFEYFSETQRNKGNFPGRFSGRQFSNSRSEMNVSTLELGDSALYLCASSPDRNNSPLHFGNGTRLTVT.

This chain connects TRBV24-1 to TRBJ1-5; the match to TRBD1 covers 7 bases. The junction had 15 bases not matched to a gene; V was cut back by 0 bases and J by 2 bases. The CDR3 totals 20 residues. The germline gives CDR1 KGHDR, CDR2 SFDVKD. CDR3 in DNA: TGTGCCACCAGTGATTTGAGAGGCCAGGGGGTGTGGAAACGCAATCAGCCCCAGCATTTT. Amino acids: CATSDLRGQGVWKRNQPQHF.

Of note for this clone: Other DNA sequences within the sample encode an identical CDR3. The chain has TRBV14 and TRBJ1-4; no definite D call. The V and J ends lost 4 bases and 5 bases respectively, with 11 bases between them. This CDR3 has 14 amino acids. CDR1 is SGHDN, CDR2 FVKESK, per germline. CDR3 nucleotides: TGTGCCAGCAGCCCCCGCAGAGGAAATGAAAAACTGTTTTTT. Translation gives CASSPRRGNEKLFF.

The CDR3 nucleotides are TGTGCCAGCAGCGGGAATAGTTACAATGAGCAGTTCTTC. This sequence encodes CASSGNSYNEQFF. V gene TRBV2 combines with J gene TRBJ2-1, with D perhaps matching TRBD2 (5 bases). There are 13 residues in the CDR3. CDR1 is SNHLY, CDR2 FYNNEI, per germline. V was clipped by 6 bases and J by 4 bases, with 10 bases between them.

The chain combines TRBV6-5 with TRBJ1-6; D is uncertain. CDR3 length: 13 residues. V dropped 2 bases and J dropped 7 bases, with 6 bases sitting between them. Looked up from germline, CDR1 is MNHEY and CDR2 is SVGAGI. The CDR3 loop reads CASSYVRNSPLHF. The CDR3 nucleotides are TGTGCCAGCAGTTACGTGAGGAATTCACCCCTCCACTTT.

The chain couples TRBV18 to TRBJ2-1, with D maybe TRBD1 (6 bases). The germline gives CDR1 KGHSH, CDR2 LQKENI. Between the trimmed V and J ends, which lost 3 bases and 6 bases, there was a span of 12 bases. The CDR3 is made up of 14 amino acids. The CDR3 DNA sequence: TGTGCCAGCTCACCGGGGGCACCACTCAATGAGCAGTTCTTC. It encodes CASSPGAPLNEQFF. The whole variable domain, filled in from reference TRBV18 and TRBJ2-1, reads NAGVMQNPRHLVRRRGQEARLRCSPMKGHSHVYWYRQLPEEGLKFMVYLQKENIIDESGMPKERFSAEFPKEGPSILRIQQVVRGDSAAYFCASSPGAPLNEQFFGPGTRLTVL.

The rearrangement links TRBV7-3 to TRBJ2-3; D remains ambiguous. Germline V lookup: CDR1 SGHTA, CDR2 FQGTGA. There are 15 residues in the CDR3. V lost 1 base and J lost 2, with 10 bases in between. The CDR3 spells CASSLMPANTDTQYF. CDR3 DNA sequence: TGTGCCAGCAGCTTAATGCCCGCGAACACAGATACGCAGTATTTT. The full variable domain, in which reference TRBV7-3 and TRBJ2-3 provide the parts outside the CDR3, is GAGVSQTPSNKVTEKGKYVELRCDPISGHTALYWYRQSLGQGPEFLIYFQGTGAADDSGLPNDRFFAVRPEGSVSTLKIQRTERGDSAVYLCASSLMPANTDTQYFGPGTRLTVL.